This T cell receptor (beta chain) was identified during a study of cytomegalovirus exposure and HLA in healthy donors. The wider study: For the roughly 390 genotyped donors, 75% to 90% fell within the Caucasian-associated ancestry cluster. The study, taken as a whole, reports: In an earlier analysis, in some 500 donors, most V segments appeared productive either ~90% or ~30% of the time.

Germline CDR1 and CDR2: SEHNR and FQNEAQ (reference sequence). V was cut by 5 bases and J by 3 bases, with 17 bases left in between. The CDR3 consists of 16 residues. Both 60 Vbeta primers and 13 Jbeta primers went into the PCR. Original methodology: Unique TCR beta chains numbered 60 million to 100 million in a later analysis, with around 12 million shared. Only in-frame clones appear in the TCRdb table, and some are missing; sequencing was by immunoSEQ multiplex PCR. The V and J calls and clone size were taken over from that table, and D and trimming were inferred from the DNA. In the table there are around 120,000 clones, 70% to 85% of which are singletons. On this clone: Antigen unknown.

The genes are TRBV7-9 and TRBJ1-3, with D hard to call. This clonotype was obtained from a boy aged 2-15 years in good health and CMV-seronegative. Sequencing was performed on PBMCs. CDR3 DNA: TGTGCCAGCAGCCCGCCGATGGGAGAGTTTGGAAACACCATATATTTT. Translated: CASSPPMGEFGNTIYF.